One TCR beta chain is described in this entry. The antigen is undetermined. Together with a sample-barcoded 5' primer, a J-beta primer mix was included in a second PCR lasting roughly 6 to 12 cycles. Each CDR3 protein gets one entry after TCRdb re-called the 5' RACE reads with MiXCR. This sample yields more than 700,000 distinct CDR3 sequences, of which 50% to 65% are seen a single time; under 50% belongs to the top ten. The data were obtained in a study of blood T cells in healthy people across ages. Study results and limitations: Changes in expanded clonotypes were possibly confounded, as the CMV status of donors was unknown. Donors of long life had a larger count of naive CD4+ cells and greater diversity than aged donors. Estimates based on one million T cells were treated as lower bounds.

Healthy Caucasian individuals from Russia aged roughly 6 to 90 served as donors. Germline CDR1 reads SGHAT; CDR2 reads FQNNGV. The CDR3 has 14 amino acids. The genes are TRBV11-2 and TRBJ2-4; 9 bases agree with TRBD1. The DNA end is a closer match to TRBJ2-7, so the J assignment may be wrong. The specimen sequenced was blood. This clonotype was obtained from an elderly man in good health. CDR3 nucleotides: TGTGCCAGCAGCTTGCGGGACAGGGTAGGCGAGCAGTACTTC. It encodes CASSLRDRVGEQYF.